A selection of T cell receptor beta chains follows, all from one sample in a study of T cells expressing NK-cell markers. TCRdb reworked the 5' RACE reads into one entry per CDR3 protein, no DNA. This sample's clone table lists about 440,000 distinct CDR3 sequences. Sequenced input: blood T cells: a sorted CD56 or NKG2C T cell subset, CD4+ or CD8+ T cells, or bulk PBMC T cells (not recorded which). Every receptor here comes from a woman aged 18-70 years in good health. CDR3s include the opening cysteine and the closing phenylalanine or tryptophan. Fields, in order: J gene, V gene, CDR3 length, CDR3 protein.

J: TRBJ2-5
V: TRBV27
length: 15
CDR3: CASSLRGGFGETQYF

J: TRBJ2-7
V: TRBV19
length: 15
CDR3: CASSIFGTVPYEQYF

J: TRBJ2-7
V: TRBV14
length: 14
CDR3: CASSPQGAIGEQYF

J: TRBJ2-2
V: TRBV2
length: 16
CDR3: CASSALTRKNTGELFF

J: TRBJ2-2
V: TRBV15
length: 14
CDR3: CATNRAANTGELFF

J: TRBJ2-2
V: TRBV11-2
length: 14
CDR3: CASSVSGHTGELFF

J: TRBJ2-4
V: TRBV20-1
length: 14
CDR3: CSARQSVDGAIQYF

J: TRBJ1-4
V: TRBV9
length: 16
CDR3: CASSVYYGTGDEKLFF

J: TRBJ2-1
V: TRBV28
length: 16
CDR3: CASSSRGAGSDNEQFF

J: TRBJ2-7
V: TRBV20-1
length: 13
CDR3: CSAFGTMSYEQYF

J: TRBJ1-5
V: TRBV27
length: 14
CDR3: CASSSQGARQPQHF

J: TRBJ2-2
V: TRBV4-3
length: 14
CDR3: CASSLHRWVGELFF

J: TRBJ2-3
V: TRBV7-8
length: 13
CDR3: CASSHELQDTQYF

J: TRBJ2-7
V: TRBV24-1
length: 14
CDR3: CATSDGGKPYEQYF

J: TRBJ2-1
V: TRBV6-2/TRBV6-3
length: 20
CDR3: CASSSRLAGGPTAVYNEQFF

J: TRBJ2-3
V: TRBV12-3/TRBV12-4
length: 14
CDR3: CASNPGGVADTQYF

J: TRBJ2-3
V: TRBV19
length: 20
CDR3: CASSRRAGQSTWTSTDTQYF

J: TRBJ2-7
V: TRBV29-1
length: 12
CDR3: CSARWRGGEQYF

J: TRBJ2-1
V: TRBV29-1
length: 16
CDR3: CSVEDSGTTHYNEQFF

J: TRBJ2-3
V: TRBV15
length: 15
CDR3: CATSSLAGEGDTQYF

J: TRBJ1-4
V: TRBV9
length: 16
CDR3: CASSVGLTGGLAKLFF

J: TRBJ2-5
V: TRBV2
length: 15
CDR3: CASSGDSRYQETQYF

J: TRBJ2-1
V: TRBV6-2/TRBV6-3
length: 15
CDR3: CASSQPGTGTNEQFF

J: TRBJ1-2
V: TRBV15
length: 12
CDR3: CATSRAAYGYTF

J: TRBJ2-5
V: TRBV27
length: 15
CDR3: CASSPNLRAQETQYF

J: TRBJ2-7
V: TRBV9
length: 16
CDR3: CASSASAGTGAYEQYF

J: TRBJ2-5
V: TRBV13
length: 15
CDR3: CASRPGLAGLETQYF

J: TRBJ2-7
V: TRBV7-2
length: 13
CDR3: CASSLANSYEQYF

J: TRBJ2-7
V: TRBV19
length: 13
CDR3: CASSMAVSYEQYF

J: TRBJ2-5
V: TRBV5-6
length: 14
CDR3: CASSFTSAEETQYF

J: TRBJ1-6
V: TRBV12-3/TRBV12-4
length: 14
CDR3: CASSFRAGNSPLHF

J: TRBJ1-2
V: TRBV10-2
length: 15
CDR3: CASNPGQGANYGYTF

J: TRBJ1-1
V: TRBV12-3/TRBV12-4
length: 14
CDR3: CASNLLGGVTEAFF

J: TRBJ2-3
V: TRBV12-3/TRBV12-4
length: 13
CDR3: CASTWKAGDTQYF

J: TRBJ2-2
V: TRBV18
length: 15
CDR3: CASGRQGAQTGELFF

J: TRBJ2-7
V: TRBV25-1
length: 14
CDR3: CASSDHRVTHEQYF

J: TRBJ2-5
V: TRBV6-2/TRBV6-3
length: 13
CDR3: CASSLTGEETQYF

J: TRBJ2-1
V: TRBV5-1
length: 12
CDR3: CASSRGSGEQFF

J: TRBJ2-2
V: TRBV20-1
length: 15
CDR3: CSGFDRQGVSGELFF

J: TRBJ2-3
V: TRBV24-1
length: 13
CDR3: CATSHAPTDTQYF

J: TRBJ2-5
V: TRBV20-1
length: 14
CDR3: CSASAGEARETQYF

J: TRBJ2-7
V: TRBV4-2
length: 16
CDR3: CASSGEISVPAYEQYF

J: TRBJ2-3
V: TRBV20-1
length: 14
CDR3: CSARDPQITDTQYF

J: TRBJ2-2
V: TRBV6-1
length: 17
CDR3: CASSRVGTHMGTGELFF

J: TRBJ2-4
V: TRBV2
length: 14
CDR3: CASGTSGAKNIQYF

J: TRBJ1-4
V: TRBV7-8
length: 14
CDR3: CASSLLSAWEKLFF

J: TRBJ1-1
V: TRBV18
length: 14
CDR3: CASSPTLYDTEAFF

J: TRBJ2-4
V: TRBV29-1
length: 13
CDR3: CSVAGGPKNIQYF

J: TRBJ2-2
V: TRBV24-1
length: 13
CDR3: CATADANTGELFF

J: TRBJ1-2
V: TRBV7-9
length: 16
CDR3: CASSHRQGTPNYGYTF